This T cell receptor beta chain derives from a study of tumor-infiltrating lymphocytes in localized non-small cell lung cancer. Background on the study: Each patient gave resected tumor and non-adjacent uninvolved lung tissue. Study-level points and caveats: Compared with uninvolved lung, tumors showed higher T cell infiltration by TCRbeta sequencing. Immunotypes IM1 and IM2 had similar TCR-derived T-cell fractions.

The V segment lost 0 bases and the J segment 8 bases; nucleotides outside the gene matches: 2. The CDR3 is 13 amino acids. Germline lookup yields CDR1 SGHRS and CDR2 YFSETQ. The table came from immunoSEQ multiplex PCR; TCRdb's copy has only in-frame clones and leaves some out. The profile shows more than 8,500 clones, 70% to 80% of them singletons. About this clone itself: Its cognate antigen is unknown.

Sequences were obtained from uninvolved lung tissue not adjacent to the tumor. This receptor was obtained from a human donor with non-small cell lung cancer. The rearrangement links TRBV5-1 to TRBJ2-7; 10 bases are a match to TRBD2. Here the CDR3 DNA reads TGCGCCAGCAGCTTGGATAGCGGGGGGAAGCAGTACTTC. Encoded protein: CASSLDSGGKQYF.